Listed below are T cell receptor beta chains from one sample, sequenced in a study of blood T cells in healthy people across ages. TCRdb passed the 5' RACE reads through MiXCR, listing each CDR3 protein once. The table has 800,000 or so distinct CDR3 sequences, approximately 25% seen once. The same data also went into a second study, on T cells of mothers and their children.

Input material: blood. Receptors originate from a boy younger than 18 in good health. Each CDR3 is given with its conserved first and last residue. Each record gives: clone size, J gene, V gene, D gene, CDR3 protein. A D gene is named only where the DNA matches it firmly. The size of a clone is reported for some rows only, either as once, few or many, or as a class for expanded clones.

size: NA; J: TRBJ2-6; V: TRBV28; D: NA; CDR3: CASSLLSAGANVLTF
size: NA; J: TRBJ1-6; V: TRBV6-5; D: NA; CDR3: CASSYSAPTGSSPLHF
size: few; J: TRBJ2-7; V: TRBV4-3; D: NA; CDR3: CASSQVFVVGGSYEQYF
size: few; J: TRBJ2-7; V: TRBV7-9; D: TRBD1; CDR3: CASSVGTGIYEQYF
size: NA; J: TRBJ1-2; V: TRBV6-1; D: TRBD1; CDR3: CASSERGTGSYGYTF
size: few; J: TRBJ2-1; V: TRBV12-3/TRBV12-4; D: NA; CDR3: CASKGGWNEQFF
size: NA; J: NA; V: TRBV4-2; D: NA; CDR3: CASSRGQLGGVETQYF
size: NA; J: TRBJ2-5; V: TRBV7-3; D: NA; CDR3: CASSLTGMAYQETQYF
size: once; J: TRBJ1-1; V: TRBV12-3/TRBV12-4; D: NA; CDR3: CASLRSPGHFEAFF
size: few; J: TRBJ2-1; V: TRBV4-2; D: NA; CDR3: CASSQDPAGLYNEQFF
size: few; J: TRBJ2-1; V: TRBV29-1; D: TRBD2; CDR3: CSALGGTSSYNEQFF
size: NA; J: TRBJ2-4; V: TRBV7-2; D: TRBD2; CDR3: CASRGLAGVAENIQYF
size: few; J: TRBJ2-2; V: TRBV9; D: TRBD2; CDR3: CASRTSGGSTGELFF
size: few; J: TRBJ2-1; V: TRBV11-1; D: TRBD1; CDR3: CASSRDRGNEQFF
size: few; J: TRBJ1-2; V: TRBV4-3; D: TRBD1; CDR3: CASSQGPGGVDGYTF
size: NA; J: TRBJ2-1; V: TRBV12-3/TRBV12-4; D: TRBD2; CDR3: CASSAAGVRHDEQFF
size: NA; J: TRBJ1-1; V: TRBV28; D: TRBD1; CDR3: CASRPLPTGGKTEAFF
size: NA; J: TRBJ2-1; V: TRBV9; D: NA; CDR3: CASSVAGQQSSYNEQFF
size: NA; J: TRBJ1-4; V: TRBV24-1; D: NA; CDR3: CATSEKEKLFF
size: few; J: TRBJ2-3; V: TRBV29-1; D: TRBD2; CDR3: CSVDYTGASGSTDTQYF
size: NA; J: TRBJ2-6; V: TRBV27; D: TRBD2; CDR3: CASSFGLAGHSGANVLTF
size: few; J: TRBJ2-2; V: TRBV4-3; D: NA; CDR3: CASSQDGVGTGELSF
size: NA; J: TRBJ1-2; V: TRBV30; D: NA; CDR3: CAWRGKRANYGYTF
size: NA; J: TRBJ2-7; V: TRBV27; D: NA; CDR3: CASSRLDRAYEQYF
size: NA; J: TRBJ2-2; V: TRBV15; D: NA; CDR3: CATSRDQTDTGELFF
size: few; J: TRBJ2-7; V: TRBV4-3; D: NA; CDR3: CASSQGPGGGRASSYEQYF
size: NA; J: TRBJ2-7; V: TRBV7-2; D: NA; CDR3: CASSLAPWTSSSYEQYF
size: NA; J: TRBJ2-7; V: TRBV6-2/TRBV6-3; D: NA; CDR3: CASSSIGISEQYF
size: NA; J: TRBJ1-1; V: TRBV5-1; D: TRBD1; CDR3: CASSIPGTGETEAFF
size: NA; J: TRBJ1-2; V: TRBV7-2; D: NA; CDR3: CASSLGLFGSTGGYTF
size: few; J: TRBJ2-1; V: TRBV4-3; D: NA; CDR3: CASSQDPRGSPNNEQFF
size: once; J: TRBJ2-1; V: TRBV5-1; D: NA; CDR3: CASSFPDSYNEQFF
size: NA; J: TRBJ1-2; V: TRBV15; D: NA; CDR3: CATSRAGRNYGYTF
size: once; J: TRBJ2-2; V: TRBV2; D: NA; CDR3: CASSERQAGNTGELFF
size: NA; J: TRBJ1-1; V: TRBV9; D: TRBD1; CDR3: CASSPRDSSLLNTEAFF
size: NA; J: TRBJ2-5; V: TRBV6-1; D: NA; CDR3: CASSGLAHQETQYF
size: NA; J: TRBJ1-1; V: TRBV21-1; D: NA; CDR3: CASSKNSLDGHPNTEAFF
size: NA; J: NA; V: TRBV7-3; D: TRBD2; CDR3: CASSLSYGWAAQGAGGPSYEQYF
size: NA; J: TRBJ2-6; V: TRBV15; D: NA; CDR3: CATSTPPASGANVLTF
size: NA; J: TRBJ2-5; V: TRBV10-3; D: NA; CDR3: CAISGGEETQYF
size: NA; J: TRBJ1-1; V: TRBV6-5; D: NA; CDR3: CASRHRKENTEAFF
size: NA; J: TRBJ2-2; V: TRBV6-6; D: NA; CDR3: CASRFAYTGELFF
size: NA; J: TRBJ2-6; V: TRBV27; D: NA; CDR3: CASSFFTGSGANVLTF
size: few; J: TRBJ2-3; V: TRBV6-2/TRBV6-3; D: NA; CDR3: CASTRGGPSTDTQYF
size: NA; J: TRBJ1-2; V: TRBV29-1; D: TRBD1; CDR3: CSVELGRDRGDYGYTF
size: few; J: TRBJ2-7; V: TRBV7-3; D: TRBD2; CDR3: CASSPVAGAYEQYF
size: once; J: TRBJ2-1; V: TRBV15; D: NA; CDR3: CATSKGLATLSYNEQFF
size: few; J: NA; V: TRBV6-2/TRBV6-3; D: NA; CDR3: CASWRTGRGNEQFF
size: NA; J: TRBJ2-2; V: TRBV28; D: TRBD2; CDR3: CASSWDYQNTGELFF
size: NA; J: TRBJ1-4; V: TRBV5-6; D: TRBD1; CDR3: CASRRTGSDEKLFF
size: NA; J: TRBJ1-2; V: TRBV19; D: NA; CDR3: CASSIGLSGRYGYTF
size: few; J: NA; V: TRBV21-1; D: NA; CDR3: CARKRRDRGLETQYF
size: few; J: TRBJ2-7; V: TRBV7-2; D: TRBD1; CDR3: CASSSSGTGGLEQYF
size: few; J: TRBJ1-3; V: TRBV4-1; D: TRBD1; CDR3: CASSPNNSPNRGSGNTIYF
size: NA; J: TRBJ2-1; V: TRBV4-1; D: TRBD2; CDR3: CASSQERTSENNEQFF